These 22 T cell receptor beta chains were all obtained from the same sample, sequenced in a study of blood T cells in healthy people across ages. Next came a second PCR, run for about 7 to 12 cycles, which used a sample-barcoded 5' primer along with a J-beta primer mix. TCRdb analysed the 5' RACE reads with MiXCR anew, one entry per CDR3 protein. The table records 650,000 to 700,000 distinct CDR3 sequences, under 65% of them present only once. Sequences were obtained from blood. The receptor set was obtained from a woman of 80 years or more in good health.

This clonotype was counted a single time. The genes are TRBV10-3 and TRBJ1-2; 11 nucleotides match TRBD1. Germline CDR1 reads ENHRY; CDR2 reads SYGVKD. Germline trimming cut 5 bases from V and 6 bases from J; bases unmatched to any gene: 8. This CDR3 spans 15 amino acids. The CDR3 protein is CAISIRDRGLDGYTF. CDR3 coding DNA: TGTGCCATCAGTATCCGGGACAGGGGGTTGGATGGCTACACCTTC.

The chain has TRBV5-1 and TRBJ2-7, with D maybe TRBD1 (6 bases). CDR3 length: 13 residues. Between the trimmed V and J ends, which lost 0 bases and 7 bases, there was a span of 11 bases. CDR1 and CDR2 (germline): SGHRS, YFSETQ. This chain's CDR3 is CASSLVRGQEQYF. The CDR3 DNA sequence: TGCGCCAGCAGCTTGGTTAGGGGACAAGAGCAGTACTTC.

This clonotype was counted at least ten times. As DNA, the CDR3 is TGTGCCAGCAGCGCTACAGGGTCCTACGAGCAGTACTTC. Residues: CASSATGSYEQYF. The rearrangement joins TRBV12-3 or TRBV12-4 to TRBJ2-7; D is possibly TRBD1 (6 bases). The CDR3 contains 13 residues. V was shortened by 6 bases and J by 1 base, with 10 bases between the two germline ends.

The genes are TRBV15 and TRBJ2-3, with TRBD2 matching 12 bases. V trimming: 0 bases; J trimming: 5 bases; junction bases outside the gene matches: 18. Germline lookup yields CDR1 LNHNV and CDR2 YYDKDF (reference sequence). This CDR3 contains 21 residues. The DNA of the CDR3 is TGTGCCACCAGCAGAGATCGACTAGCGGGAGCCAGCCCGGGTGATCGAGATACGCAGTATTTT. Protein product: CATSRDRLAGASPGDRDTQYF.

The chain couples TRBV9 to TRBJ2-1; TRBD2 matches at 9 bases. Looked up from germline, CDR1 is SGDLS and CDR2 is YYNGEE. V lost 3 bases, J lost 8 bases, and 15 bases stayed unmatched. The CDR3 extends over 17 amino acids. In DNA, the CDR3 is TGTGCCAGCAGCGACTATAGCGGGAGTGCCGGTACAGATGAGCAGTTCTTC. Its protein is CASSDYSGSAGTDEQFF.

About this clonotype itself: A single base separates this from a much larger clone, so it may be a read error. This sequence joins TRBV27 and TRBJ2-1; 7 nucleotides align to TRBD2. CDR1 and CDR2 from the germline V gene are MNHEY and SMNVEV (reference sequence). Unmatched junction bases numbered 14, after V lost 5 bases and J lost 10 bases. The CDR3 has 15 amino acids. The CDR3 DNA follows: TGTGCCAGCAGTCCCCAGCGCGGGAGTACCTACGAGCAGTTCTTC. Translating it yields CASSPQRGSTYEQFF.

Written as DNA, the CDR3 is TGTGCCAGCAGTTTTATTACAGGGGCGGATGGCTACACCTTC. Translated, it gives CASSFITGADGYTF. The genes are TRBV12-3 or TRBV12-4 and TRBJ1-2; 7 bases align to TRBD1. The V segment lost 3 bases and the J segment 6 bases; nucleotides outside the gene matches: 7. This CDR3 is built from 14 residues.

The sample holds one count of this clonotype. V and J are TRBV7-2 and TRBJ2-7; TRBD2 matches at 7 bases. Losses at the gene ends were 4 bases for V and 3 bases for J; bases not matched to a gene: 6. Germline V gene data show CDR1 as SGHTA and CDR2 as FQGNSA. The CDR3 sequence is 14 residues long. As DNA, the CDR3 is TGTGCCAGCAGCTCGTCTAGCGGTGGCTACGAGCAGTACTTC. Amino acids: CASSSSSGGYEQYF.

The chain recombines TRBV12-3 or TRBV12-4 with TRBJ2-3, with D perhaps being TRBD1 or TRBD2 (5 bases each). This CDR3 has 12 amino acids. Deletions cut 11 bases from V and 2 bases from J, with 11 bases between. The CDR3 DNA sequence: TGTGCCCCCCCGGGGCCCACAGATACGCAGTATTTT. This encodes CAPPGPTDTQYF.

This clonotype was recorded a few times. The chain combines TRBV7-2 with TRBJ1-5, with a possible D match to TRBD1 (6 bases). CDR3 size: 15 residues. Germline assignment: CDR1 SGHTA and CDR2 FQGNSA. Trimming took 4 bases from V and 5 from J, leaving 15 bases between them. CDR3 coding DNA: TGTGCCAGCAGCTACAGGGTATCATCCGATCAGCCCCAGCATTTT. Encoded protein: CASSYRVSSDQPQHF.

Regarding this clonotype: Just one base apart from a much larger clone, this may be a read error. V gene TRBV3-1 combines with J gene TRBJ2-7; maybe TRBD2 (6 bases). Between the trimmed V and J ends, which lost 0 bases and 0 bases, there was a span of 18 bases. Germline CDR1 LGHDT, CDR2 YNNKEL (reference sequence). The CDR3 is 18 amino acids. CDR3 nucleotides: TGTGCCAGCAGCCAAGATCCTGGGTCTAGCGTGAGCTCCTACGAGCAGTACTTC. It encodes CASSQDPGSSVSSYEQYF.

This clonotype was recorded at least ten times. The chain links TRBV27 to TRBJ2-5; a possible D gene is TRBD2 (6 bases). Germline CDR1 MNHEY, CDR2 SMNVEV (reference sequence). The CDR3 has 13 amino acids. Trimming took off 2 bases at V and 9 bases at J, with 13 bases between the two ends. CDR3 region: CASSLDNGTPQYF. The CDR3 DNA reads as TGTGCCAGCAGTTTAGACAACGGGACTCCCCAGTACTTC.

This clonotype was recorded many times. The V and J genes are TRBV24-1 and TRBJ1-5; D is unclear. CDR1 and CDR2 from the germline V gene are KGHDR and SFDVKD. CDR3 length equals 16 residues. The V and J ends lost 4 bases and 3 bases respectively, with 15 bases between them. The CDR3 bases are TGTGCCACCAGTGACCCAGGACGGCTCTACAATCAGCCCCAGCATTTT. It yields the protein CATSDPGRLYNQPQHF.

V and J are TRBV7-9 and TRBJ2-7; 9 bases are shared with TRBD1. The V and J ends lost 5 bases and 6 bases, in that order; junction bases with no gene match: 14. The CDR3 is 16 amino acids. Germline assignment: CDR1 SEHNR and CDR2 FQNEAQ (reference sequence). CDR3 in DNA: TGTGCCAGCAGCGTTACTAGCACAGGGGGCCTAGGCGAGCAGTACTTC. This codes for CASSVTSTGGLGEQYF.

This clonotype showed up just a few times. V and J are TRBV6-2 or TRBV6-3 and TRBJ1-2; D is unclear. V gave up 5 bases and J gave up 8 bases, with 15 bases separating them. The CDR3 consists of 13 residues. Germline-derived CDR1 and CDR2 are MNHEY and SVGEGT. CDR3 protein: CASSRAVDGGYTF. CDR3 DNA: TGTGCCAGCAGTAGGGCCGTCGACGGGGGCTACACCTTC.

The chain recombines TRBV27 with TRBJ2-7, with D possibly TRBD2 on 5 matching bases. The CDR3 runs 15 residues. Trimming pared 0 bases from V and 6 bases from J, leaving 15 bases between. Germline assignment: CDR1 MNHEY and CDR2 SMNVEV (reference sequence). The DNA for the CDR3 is TGTGCCAGCAGTTTATCGACCGAGGGTAAGGCCGAGCAGTACTTC. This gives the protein CASSLSTEGKAEQYF.

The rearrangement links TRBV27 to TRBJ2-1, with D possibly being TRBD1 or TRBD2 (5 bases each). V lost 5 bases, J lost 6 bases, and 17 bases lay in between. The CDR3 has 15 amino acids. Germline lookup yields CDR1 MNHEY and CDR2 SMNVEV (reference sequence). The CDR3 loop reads CASSPYRSGGNEQFF. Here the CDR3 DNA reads TGTGCCAGCAGTCCCTACAGGTCTGGGGGCAATGAGCAGTTCTTC.

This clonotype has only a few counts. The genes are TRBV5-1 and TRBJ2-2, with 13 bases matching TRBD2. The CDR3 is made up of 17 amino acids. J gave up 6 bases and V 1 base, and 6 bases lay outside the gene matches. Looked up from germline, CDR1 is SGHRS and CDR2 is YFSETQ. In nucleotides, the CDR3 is TGCGCCAGCAGCTTGACTAGCGGGAGGGCGCGCGCCGGGGAGCTGTTTTTT. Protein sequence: CASSLTSGRARAGELFF.

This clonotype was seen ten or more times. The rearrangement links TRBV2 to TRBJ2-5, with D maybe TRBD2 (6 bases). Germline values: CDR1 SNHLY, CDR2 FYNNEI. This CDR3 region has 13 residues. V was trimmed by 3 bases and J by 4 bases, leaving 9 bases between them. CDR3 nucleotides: TGTGCCAGCAGTGACGGGGGTCGAGAGACCCAGTACTTC. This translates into CASSDGGRETQYF.

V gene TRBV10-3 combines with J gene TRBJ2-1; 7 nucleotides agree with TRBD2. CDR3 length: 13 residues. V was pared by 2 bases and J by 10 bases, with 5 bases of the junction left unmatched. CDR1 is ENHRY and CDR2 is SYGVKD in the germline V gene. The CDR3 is CAISEEVSGEQFF. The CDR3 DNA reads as TGTGCCATCAGTGAGGAAGTTAGCGGGGAGCAGTTCTTC.

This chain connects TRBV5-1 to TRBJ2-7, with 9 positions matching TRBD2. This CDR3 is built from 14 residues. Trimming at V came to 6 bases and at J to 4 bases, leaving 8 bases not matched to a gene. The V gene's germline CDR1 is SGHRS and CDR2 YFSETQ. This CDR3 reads CASKDSGSTYEQYF. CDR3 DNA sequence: TGCGCCAGCAAGGATAGCGGGAGTACGTACGAGCAGTACTTC.

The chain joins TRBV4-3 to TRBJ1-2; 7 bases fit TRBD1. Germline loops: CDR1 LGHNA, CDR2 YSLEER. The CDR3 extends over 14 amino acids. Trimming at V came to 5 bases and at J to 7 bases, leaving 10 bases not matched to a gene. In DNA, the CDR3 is TGCGCCAGCAGCGCCCCCGGGACAGCGTTTGGCTACACCTTC. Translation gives CASSAPGTAFGYTF.